Below, one T cell receptor (beta chain) is given with its context. This specimen belongs to a study of blood T cell repertoires in COVID-19. Looking at the study overall: Specimens from acute and convalescent COVID-19 originated in the United States, Italy and Spain.

V lost 3 bases to trimming and J lost 5 bases, with 15 bases between them. This CDR3 spans 15 amino acids. Germline CDR1 reads SNHLY; CDR2 reads FYNNEI. Profiling relied on immunoSEQ multiplex PCR, and the TCRdb table lists in-frame clones only, not all of them. The sample shows a few hundred thousand clones, approximately 80% of them seen only once. The source material was peripheral blood. The clonotype was recovered from a woman aged 50 to 60 with active or convalescent COVID-19. V is TRBV2 and J is TRBJ2-3; unclear D gene. The CDR3 coding sequence is TGTGCCAGCAGTGAGTTTTTGGCGGTGGGAGATACGCAGTATTTT. Translation gives CASSEFLAVGDTQYF.